This T cell receptor (beta chain) is drawn from a study of CD8 T cells in ankylosing spondylitis. This clonotype was observed many times. One entry per CDR3 protein, called by TCRdb with MiXCR from the 5' RACE reads. The table lists roughly 120,000 distinct CDR3 sequences, roughly 13% of them singletons. The origin of this receptor is a female donor with ankylosing spondylitis or in good health (not recorded which). The sequenced sample consisted of blood, either unsorted or a sorted T cell fraction (not recorded which).

The CDR3 reads CASSLVEGRSGNTIYF. Written as DNA, the CDR3 is TGCGCCAGCAGCTTGGTGGAAGGCCGTTCTGGAAACACCATATATTTT. The chain combines TRBV5-1 with TRBJ1-3; D is ambiguous. Trimming cost V 0 bases and J 1 base, with 11 bases left between them. CDR1 and CDR2 (germline): SGHRS, YFSETQ. The CDR3 has 16 residues.